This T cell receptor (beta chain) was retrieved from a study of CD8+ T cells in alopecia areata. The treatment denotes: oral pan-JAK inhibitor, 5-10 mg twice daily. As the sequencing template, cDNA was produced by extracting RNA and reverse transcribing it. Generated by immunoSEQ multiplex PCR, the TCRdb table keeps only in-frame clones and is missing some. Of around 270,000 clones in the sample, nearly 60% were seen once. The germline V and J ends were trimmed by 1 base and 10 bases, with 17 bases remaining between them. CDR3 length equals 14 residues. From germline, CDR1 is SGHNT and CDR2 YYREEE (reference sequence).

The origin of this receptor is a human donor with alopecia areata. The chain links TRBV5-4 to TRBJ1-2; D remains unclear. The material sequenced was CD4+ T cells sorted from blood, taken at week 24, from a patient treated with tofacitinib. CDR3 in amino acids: CASSLQGRRSVYTF. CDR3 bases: TGTGCCAGCAGCTTGCAAGGCAGGAGATCCGTCTACACCTTC.